The rows below give T cell receptor beta chains drawn from one sample of a study of blood T cell repertoires in COVID-19. Clones were sequenced by immunoSEQ multiplex PCR, and TCRdb holds only the in-frame ones, with some missing. Among 130,000 to 150,000 clones listed, approximately 87% were seen once. Sequenced: PBMCs or T cells enriched from blood (not recorded which). These receptors came from a woman under 40 with acute COVID-19. CDR3s include the opening cysteine and the closing phenylalanine or tryptophan. The D gene is left open where the match is weak. Size is omitted from some rows. Given values are once, few, many or a class for expanded clones.

j_gene: TRBJ1-2
abundance: NA
d_gene: NA
v_gene: TRBV4-1
CDR3nt: TGCGCCAGCAGCCAAGGACAATCTAACTATGGCTACACCTTC
CDR3aa: CASSQGQSNYGYTF

j_gene: TRBJ1-2
abundance: once
d_gene: TRBD1
v_gene: TRBV19
CDR3nt: TGTGCCAGTAGTATACTCGGGACAGGGGGAGGCAACTACTATGGCTACACCTTC
CDR3aa: CASSILGTGGGNYYGYTF

j_gene: TRBJ1-2
abundance: NA
d_gene: NA
v_gene: TRBV28
CDR3nt: TGTGCCAGCAGTTTAGTTCCTTCTAACTATGGCTACACCTTC
CDR3aa: CASSLVPSNYGYTF

j_gene: TRBJ1-3
abundance: NA
d_gene: TRBD1
v_gene: TRBV6-1
CDR3nt: TGTGCCAGCAGTGAACTATGGACAGGGCTCTCTGGAAACACCATATATTTT
CDR3aa: CASSELWTGLSGNTIYF

j_gene: TRBJ1-6
abundance: NA
d_gene: TRBD1
v_gene: TRBV28
CDR3nt: TGTGCCAGCAGTTTATGGAGGGGGACAGGGGCGAGCCGATATAATTCACCCCTCCACTTT
CDR3aa: CASSLWRGTGASRYNSPLHF

j_gene: TRBJ1-5
abundance: NA
d_gene: NA
v_gene: TRBV6-4
CDR3nt: TGTGCCAGCAGTGTCCAGGGTGGGAGCAATCAGCCCCAGCATTTT
CDR3aa: CASSVQGGSNQPQHF

j_gene: TRBJ2-7
abundance: NA
d_gene: NA
v_gene: TRBV21-1
CDR3nt: TGTGCCAGCAGCCCTAGCGGGACAAACTACGAGCAGTACTTC
CDR3aa: CASSPSGTNYEQYF

j_gene: TRBJ1-5
abundance: once
d_gene: NA
v_gene: TRBV21-1
CDR3nt: TGTGCCAGCAGCAAGGACAGGGCCAGCAATCAGCCCCAGCATTTT
CDR3aa: CASSKDRASNQPQHF

j_gene: TRBJ1-3
abundance: NA
d_gene: NA
v_gene: TRBV7-9
CDR3nt: TGTGCCAGCACGGCACGGACTTCTGGAAACACCATATATTTT
CDR3aa: CASTARTSGNTIYF

j_gene: TRBJ1-6
abundance: few
d_gene: NA
v_gene: TRBV6-6
CDR3nt: TGTGCCAGCAGTGCCCCCGGGAACAATTCACCCCTCCACTTT
CDR3aa: CASSAPGNNSPLHF

j_gene: TRBJ1-1
abundance: NA
d_gene: NA
v_gene: TRBV30
CDR3nt: TGTGCCTGGGCGCTAGGGGGAGGGAGGAACACTGAAGCTTTCTTT
CDR3aa: CAWALGGGRNTEAFF

j_gene: TRBJ1-2
abundance: NA
d_gene: NA
v_gene: TRBV18
CDR3nt: TGTGCCAGCTCACCACCGGGGGCGCTGGGTGGCTACACCTTC
CDR3aa: CASSPPGALGGYTF

j_gene: TRBJ2-1
abundance: once
d_gene: NA
v_gene: TRBV28
CDR3nt: TGTGCCAGCCAGGAGGAGTGGAATGAGCAGTTCTTC
CDR3aa: CASQEEWNEQFF

j_gene: TRBJ2-3
abundance: NA
d_gene: NA
v_gene: TRBV7-2
CDR3nt: TGTGCCAGCAGATCCGCGGGCACAGATACGCAGTATTTT
CDR3aa: CASRSAGTDTQYF

j_gene: TRBJ1-2
abundance: NA
d_gene: TRBD1
v_gene: TRBV7-4
CDR3nt: TGTGCCAGCAGCGTCAAAATCGCCAGGACAGGGTGCTATGGCTACACCTTC
CDR3aa: CASSVKIARTGCYGYTF

j_gene: TRBJ2-1
abundance: NA
d_gene: TRBD2
v_gene: TRBV4-3
CDR3nt: TGCGCCAGCAGCCAAGACGCGGGGGGATCTTCCTACAATGAGCAGTTCTTC
CDR3aa: CASSQDAGGSSYNEQFF

j_gene: TRBJ2-2
abundance: NA
d_gene: NA
v_gene: TRBV1
CDR3nt: TGCACCAGCAGCCAAGTCCCCCAAGCCCGGACTAGCGGGGAGAACACCGGGGAGCTGTTTTTT
CDR3aa: CTSSQVPQARTSGENTGELFF

j_gene: TRBJ1-2
abundance: once
d_gene: TRBD1
v_gene: TRBV6-9
CDR3nt: TGTGCCAGCAGTTATCCCACGGACAGGATCTATGGCTACACCTTC
CDR3aa: CASSYPTDRIYGYTF

j_gene: TRBJ2-7
abundance: NA
d_gene: TRBD1
v_gene: TRBV18
CDR3nt: TGTGCCAGCTCACCTAATACAGGACAGGGATCAGCCTACGAGCAGTACTTC
CDR3aa: CASSPNTGQGSAYEQYF

j_gene: TRBJ2-6
abundance: NA
d_gene: TRBD2
v_gene: TRBV7-2
CDR3nt: TGTGCCAGCAGTCTTTTAACTAGCGGGAGGGCCACTGGGGCCAACGTCCTGACTTTC
CDR3aa: CASSLLTSGRATGANVLTF

j_gene: TRBJ2-5
abundance: few
d_gene: NA
v_gene: TRBV29-1
CDR3nt: TGCAGCGTTCAGTCTGGAGAGACCCAGTACTTC
CDR3aa: CSVQSGETQYF

j_gene: TRBJ2-7
abundance: NA
d_gene: NA
v_gene: TRBV7-2
CDR3nt: TGTGCCAGCAGCTTAGGGGCAGGGGTCTCCTACGAGCAGTACTTC
CDR3aa: CASSLGAGVSYEQYF

j_gene: TRBJ2-1
abundance: NA
d_gene: NA
v_gene: TRBV4-3
CDR3nt: TGCGCCAGCAGCCAAGGACTAGTCAACAATGAGCAGTTCTTC
CDR3aa: CASSQGLVNNEQFF

j_gene: TRBJ1-4
abundance: NA
d_gene: TRBD1
v_gene: TRBV9
CDR3nt: TGTGCCAGCAGCCCAGGGGGCAGCCCAACTAATGAAAAACTGTTTTTT
CDR3aa: CASSPGGSPTNEKLFF

j_gene: TRBJ2-7
abundance: NA
d_gene: NA
v_gene: TRBV3-1/TRBV3-2
CDR3nt: TGTGCCAGCAGCCCCGGGACGGGAGCACGAGAGCAGTACTTC
CDR3aa: CASSPGTGAREQYF

j_gene: TRBJ2-7
abundance: NA
d_gene: NA
v_gene: TRBV11-2
CDR3nt: TGTGCCAGCAGCTTAGATCCCACAGGCTCCTACGAGCAGTACTTC
CDR3aa: CASSLDPTGSYEQYF

j_gene: TRBJ1-2
abundance: once
d_gene: NA
v_gene: TRBV4-3
CDR3nt: TGCGCCAGCAGCCAGATAACTGCTGTAGCTAACTATGGCTACACCTTC
CDR3aa: CASSQITAVANYGYTF

j_gene: TRBJ2-7
abundance: NA
d_gene: NA
v_gene: TRBV24-1
CDR3nt: TGTGCCACCAGCCCCGTCCCTTACTCCTACGAGCAGTACTTC
CDR3aa: CATSPVPYSYEQYF

j_gene: TRBJ1-5
abundance: NA
d_gene: NA
v_gene: TRBV28
CDR3nt: TGTGCCAGCAGTTTGCTCAATGGGGGGAACAATCAGCCCCAGCATTTT
CDR3aa: CASSLLNGGNNQPQHF

j_gene: TRBJ2-5
abundance: NA
d_gene: NA
v_gene: TRBV7-2
CDR3nt: TGTGCCAGCAGCTTAGGGTCTAAGCTGATCCAAGAGACCCAGTACTTC
CDR3aa: CASSLGSKLIQETQYF

j_gene: TRBJ2-7
abundance: NA
d_gene: TRBD2
v_gene: TRBV3-1/TRBV3-2
CDR3nt: TGTGCCAGCAGTCTTACTAGCGGGTTTTCCTACGAGCAGTACTTC
CDR3aa: CASSLTSGFSYEQYF

j_gene: TRBJ1-2
abundance: NA
d_gene: NA
v_gene: TRBV5-5
CDR3nt: TGTGCCAGCAGCTTGCTGGAGGGGCCTAACTATGGCTACACCTTC
CDR3aa: CASSLLEGPNYGYTF

j_gene: TRBJ2-7
abundance: NA
d_gene: TRBD2
v_gene: TRBV7-4
CDR3nt: TGTGCCAGCAGTCTCACCCTCGGACTAGCGGGACCTTACGAGCAGTACTTC
CDR3aa: CASSLTLGLAGPYEQYF

j_gene: TRBJ2-1
abundance: NA
d_gene: TRBD1
v_gene: TRBV4-3
CDR3nt: TGCGCCAGCCGGGACAGGGTGGACAATGAGCAGTTCTTC
CDR3aa: CASRDRVDNEQFF

j_gene: TRBJ1-1
abundance: NA
d_gene: NA
v_gene: TRBV7-2
CDR3nt: TGTGCCAGCAGCTTGGGACAGAACACTGAAGCTTTCTTT
CDR3aa: CASSLGQNTEAFF

j_gene: TRBJ2-1
abundance: NA
d_gene: NA
v_gene: TRBV9
CDR3nt: TGTGCCAGCAGCGGTATGGGGGGTCGGAGCTCCTACAATGAGCAGTTCTTC
CDR3aa: CASSGMGGRSSYNEQFF

j_gene: TRBJ1-1
abundance: NA
d_gene: TRBD1
v_gene: TRBV18
CDR3nt: TGTGCCAGCTCAACAGGGGCGCGATTAGACACTGAAGCTTTCTTT
CDR3aa: CASSTGARLDTEAFF

j_gene: TRBJ1-2
abundance: NA
d_gene: NA
v_gene: TRBV10-3
CDR3nt: TGTGCCATCAGTGAGGGAGGGATCACCACCCCGGCTAACTATGGCTACACCTTC
CDR3aa: CAISEGGITTPANYGYTF

j_gene: TRBJ1-5
abundance: once
d_gene: TRBD1
v_gene: TRBV4-3
CDR3nt: TGCGCCAGCAGCCAAGAAATAGGGCAGGGGGGTTATCAGCCCCAGCATTTT
CDR3aa: CASSQEIGQGGYQPQHF

j_gene: TRBJ1-4
abundance: NA
d_gene: NA
v_gene: TRBV3-1/TRBV3-2
CDR3nt: TGTGCCAGCAGGGAGGGGAATGAAAAACTGTTTTTT
CDR3aa: CASREGNEKLFF

j_gene: TRBJ1-4
abundance: once
d_gene: NA
v_gene: TRBV7-6
CDR3nt: TGTGCCAGCAGCCCGGCGGGGGTGGGCGAAAAACTGTTTTTT
CDR3aa: CASSPAGVGEKLFF

j_gene: TRBJ2-1
abundance: NA
d_gene: TRBD2
v_gene: TRBV9
CDR3nt: TGTGCCAGCAGCACACAAGCGGGACTCTCCTACAATGAGCAGTTCTTC
CDR3aa: CASSTQAGLSYNEQFF

j_gene: TRBJ2-7
abundance: few
d_gene: TRBD2
v_gene: TRBV10-3
CDR3nt: TGTGCCATCAGTGCTACTAGCGGGAGCTCCTACGAGCAGTACTTC
CDR3aa: CAISATSGSSYEQYF

j_gene: TRBJ1-1
abundance: NA
d_gene: TRBD1
v_gene: TRBV9
CDR3nt: TGTGCCAGCAGCCCTCAACCCTCACCCGGGACAGGGCAATTCTTT
CDR3aa: CASSPQPSPGTGQFF